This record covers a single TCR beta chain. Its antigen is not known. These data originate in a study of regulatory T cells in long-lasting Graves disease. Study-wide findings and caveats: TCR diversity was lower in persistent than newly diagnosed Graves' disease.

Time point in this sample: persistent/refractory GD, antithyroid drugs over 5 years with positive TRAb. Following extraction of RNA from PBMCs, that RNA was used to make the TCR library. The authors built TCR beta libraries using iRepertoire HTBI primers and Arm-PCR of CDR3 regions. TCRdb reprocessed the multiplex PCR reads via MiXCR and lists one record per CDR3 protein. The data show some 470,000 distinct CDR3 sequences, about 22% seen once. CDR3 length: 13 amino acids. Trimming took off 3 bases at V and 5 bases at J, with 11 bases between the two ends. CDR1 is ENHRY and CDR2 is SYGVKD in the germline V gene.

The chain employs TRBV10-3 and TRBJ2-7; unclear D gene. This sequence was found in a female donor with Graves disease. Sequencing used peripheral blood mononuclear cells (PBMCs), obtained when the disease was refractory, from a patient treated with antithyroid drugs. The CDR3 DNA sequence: TGTGCCATCAGTGAACACGCTAGTCACGAGCAGTACTTC. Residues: CAISEHASHEQYF.